This T cell receptor beta chain was obtained from a study of blood T cells in healthy people across ages. Study-wide points: As age increased, TCR beta diversity per million T cells fell in a roughly linear fashion. No conclusive comparison of naive versus antigen-experienced cells was possible with unsorted PBMCs.

Only a few counts were recorded for this clonotype. Its antigen is unidentified. CDR3 size: 14 residues. Trimming removed 0 bases from V and 6 bases from J, with 11 bases in between. Germline CDR1 is GTSNPN and CDR2 is SVGIG (reference sequence). A second PCR of roughly 7 to 11 cycles used a sample-barcoded 5' primer and a J-beta primer mix. One entry per CDR3 protein results from TCRdb running MiXCR on the 5' RACE reads. The sample records over 1,500,000 distinct CDR3 sequences, roughly 43% being singletons. A minimum of 6 micrograms of total RNA was extracted per sample. This sequence originates from a human donor in good health. The rearrangement joins TRBV30 to TRBJ2-2; no clear D gene. The sample was blood. CDR3 residues: CAWSVRPWAGELFF. The DNA for the CDR3 is TGTGCCTGGAGTGTAAGGCCGTGGGCCGGGGAGCTGTTTTTT. Combining the CDR3 with reference TRBV30 and TRBJ2-2 gives the whole variable domain SQTIHQWPATLVQPVGSPLSLECTVEGTSNPNLYWYRQAAGRGLQLLFYSVGIGQISSEVPQNLSASRPQDRQFILSSKKLLLSDSGFYLCAWSVRPWAGELFFGEGSRLTVL.